Each of the 21 T cell receptor beta chains below was sequenced from the same sample in a study of post-analysis software for immune sequencing data. These TCRs' antigens remain unknown. General observations from the study: Controls had lower frequencies than patients of five TRBV segments, which included TRBV5-6, TRBV5-1 and TRBV20-1.

TCR beta libraries were prepared from cDNA with unique molecular identifiers. MiXCR was run by TCRdb on the PCR reads, yielding one entry per CDR3 protein. This repertoire shows approximately 160,000 distinct CDR3 sequences, over 25% found once; its top ten account for approximately 1.4%. The sample comprised blood. Every receptor here comes from a girl aged 10-17 years with multiple sclerosis.

J is TRBJ2-5 and V is TRBV5-6; D is undetermined. CDR3 length: 13 residues. Trimming pared 0 bases from V and 11 bases from J, leaving 14 bases between. Germline CDR1 is SGHDT and CDR2 is YYEEEE. CDR3 bases: TGTGCCAGCAGCTTGGCTGGGGTTGGTGAGCAGTACTTC. Its translation: CASSLAGVGEQYF.

V and J are TRBV18 and TRBJ2-7, with 8 bases lining up with TRBD2. CDR3 length: 15 residues. The germline gives CDR1 KGHSH, CDR2 LQKENI. J gave up 4 bases and V 3 bases, and 8 bases lay outside the gene matches. CDR3 sequence reads: CASSPEVAGPYEQYF. DNA for the CDR3: TGTGCCAGCTCACCGGAGGTAGCGGGACCTTACGAGCAGTACTTC.

This chain links TRBV30 with TRBJ1-1; D is ambiguous. The CDR3 consists of 12 residues. The germline V and J ends were trimmed by 5 bases and 4 bases, with 11 bases remaining between them. Per the germline V gene, CDR1 is GTSNPN and CDR2 is SVGIG (reference sequence). CDR3 sequence: CAWGIATTEAFF. CDR3 sequence (DNA): TGTGCCTGGGGCATCGCGACCACTGAAGCTTTCTTT.

The chain joins TRBV3-1 to TRBJ1-1; D might be TRBD1 (5 bases). Trimming removed 3 bases from V and 7 bases from J, with 15 bases in between. The germline V gene has CDR1 LGHDT and CDR2 YNNKEL (reference sequence). This CDR3 is built from 14 residues. The CDR3 bases are TGTGCCAGCAGCCAGGGGCCAACCGGGGATGAAGCTTTCTTT. This sequence encodes CASSQGPTGDEAFF.

This clonotype was seen ten or more times. This sequence joins TRBV2 and TRBJ2-5; 10 bases fit TRBD2. The CDR3 is 16 amino acids. The trim removed 2 bases at V and 5 bases at J, leaving 8 bases unmatched. From germline, CDR1 is SNHLY and CDR2 FYNNEI. This CDR3 is CASSEIKREGPETQYF. DNA for the CDR3: TGTGCCAGCAGTGAAATAAAGCGGGAGGGCCCCGAGACCCAGTACTTC.

This clonotype was observed at least ten times. The genes are TRBV10-2 and TRBJ2-7, with a possible D match to TRBD2 (5 bases). Per germline, CDR1 WSHSY and CDR2 SAAADI. The ends were cut back, 5 bases at V and 5 bases at J, with 7 bases in the middle. This CDR3 is 11 amino acids long. The CDR3 region is CASSSGDEQYF. CDR3 nucleotide sequence: TGCGCCAGCAGTAGCGGTGACGAGCAGTACTTC.

This clonotype was counted between two and nine times. This chain joins TRBV5-1 and TRBJ2-1; 8 bases are shared with TRBD2. Germline V CDR1 and CDR2: SGHRS, YFSETQ. CDR3 length: 14 residues. J gave up 8 bases and V 3 bases, and 7 bases lay outside the gene matches. In DNA, the CDR3 is TGCGCCAGCAGCTCCGCGGGACTAGGTTATGAGCAGTTCTTC. This translates into CASSSAGLGYEQFF. Full variable domain (missing parts from reference TRBV5-1 and TRBJ2-1): KAGVTQTPRYLIKTRGQQVTLSCSPISGHRSVSWYQQTPGQGLQFLFEYFSETQRNKGNFPGRFSGRQFSNSRSEMNVSTLELGDSALYLCASSSAGLGYEQFFGPGTRLTVL.

This clonotype showed up many times. The chain combines TRBV9 with TRBJ2-7; D gene uncertain. The germline V gene encodes CDR1 SGDLS and CDR2 YYNGEE. The CDR3 consists of 15 residues. Trimming took 0 bases from V and 3 from J, leaving 13 bases between them. CDR3 sequence (DNA): TGTGCCAGCAGCGTAGCCTTAGGGCTAAACTACGAGCAGTACTTC. Protein product: CASSVALGLNYEQYF.

To note about this clonotype: This may come from a read error, since a much larger clone is one base off. The chain combines TRBV5-1 with TRBJ2-7; 7 positions match TRBD1. V was pared by 7 bases and J by 10 bases, with 14 bases of the junction left unmatched. CDR1 and CDR2 (germline): SGHRS, YFSETQ. The CDR3 spans 13 residues. The chain's CDR3 is CASAGTDEEAQYF. The CDR3 nucleotides are TGCGCCAGCGCCGGGACAGACGAAGAGGCCCAGTACTTC.

As for this clonotype: A single base separates this from a much larger clone, so it may be a read error. The chain links TRBV6-5 to TRBJ2-3; D perhaps matches TRBD2 (6 bases). The V end lost 9 bases, the J end lost 6 bases, and 13 bases lay between the germline ends. There are 12 residues in the CDR3. In germline, CDR1 is MNHEY, CDR2 SVGAGI. The CDR3 DNA sequence: TGTGCCAGTCGTAGGGACTCGGATACGCAGTATTTT. Residues: CASRRDSDTQYF.

In this sample, this clonotype turned up many times. As DNA, the CDR3 is TGCGCCAGCAGCCCAGCGCCTCTTACTAGCGGAGCTGGCAATGAGCAGTTCTTC. It specifies CASSPAPLTSGAGNEQFF. V is TRBV5-1 and J is TRBJ2-1; 8 bases map to TRBD2. The V and J ends lost 4 bases and 6 bases, in that order; junction bases with no gene match: 18. Germline CDR1 SGHRS, CDR2 YFSETQ. CDR3 length: 18 residues.

This clonotype appeared many times. This chain uses TRBV29-1 with TRBJ2-5; D possibly matches TRBD1 or TRBD2 (5 bases each). V shed 6 bases and J shed 13 bases, with 33 bases lying between them. The CDR3 totals 16 residues. From germline, CDR1 is SQVTM and CDR2 ANQGSEA. The CDR3 sequence: CSVHTGTAQGNFGMYF. CDR3 nucleotide sequence: TGCAGCGTGCATACTGGGACCGCCCAAGGAAATTTCGGAATGTACTTC.

This chain uses TRBV28 with TRBJ2-7; 13 positions agree with TRBD2. This CDR3 comprises 15 residues. Unmatched junction bases numbered 7, after V lost 8 bases and J lost 3 bases. Germline V gives CDR1 MDHEN, CDR2 SYDVKM. The CDR3 DNA reads TGTGCCAGCGGGGGACTAGCGGGAATATACTACGAGCAGTACTTC. Protein product: CASGGLAGIYYEQYF.

A note on this clonotype: A much larger clone differs by one base, so this may be a read error. The rearrangement joins TRBV6-5 to TRBJ2-1; D assignment may be TRBD1 or TRBD2 (6 bases each). CDR3 length: 14 residues. With 8 bases removed from V and 3 bases from J, the gap between germline ends came to 14 bases. Germline CDR1 is MNHEY and CDR2 is SVGAGI. In DNA, the CDR3 is TGTGCCAGCCAAACTAGGGGGGACTACAATGAGCAGTTCTTC. This sequence encodes CASQTRGDYNEQFF.

This clonotype has a single count. With a much larger clone just one base away, this may be a read error. V is TRBV29-1 and J is TRBJ2-5, with D tentatively TRBD2 (6 bases). Trimming cost V 6 bases and J 11 bases, with 28 bases left between them. This CDR3 contains 15 residues. Germline lookup yields CDR1 SQVTM and CDR2 ANQGSEA. In DNA, the CDR3 is TGCAGCGTATTGACTAGTTCCCCCCAACACAATGAGCAGTACTTC. Translating gives CSVLTSSPQHNEQYF. Combining the CDR3 with reference TRBV29-1 and TRBJ2-5 gives the whole variable domain SAVISQKPSRDICQRGTSLTIQCQVDSQVTMMFWYRQQPGQSLTLIATANQGSEATYESGFVIDKFPISRPNLTFSTLTVSNMSPEDSSIYLCSVLTSSPQHNEQYFGPGTRLLVL.

This clonotype was detected ten times or more. The V gene is TRBV20-1, the J gene TRBJ2-7; 7 bases map to TRBD1. CDR1 is DFQATT, CDR2 SNEGSKA, per germline (reference sequence). Trimming at V came to 5 bases and at J to 2 bases, leaving 9 bases not matched to a gene. The CDR3 consists of 14 residues. CDR3 nucleotide sequence: TGCAGTGCTCCGCACCCAACAGGGGCCTACGAGCAGTACTTC. The encoded protein is CSAPHPTGAYEQYF.

The chain is built from TRBV10-3 and TRBJ2-1; D tentatively fits TRBD1 or TRBD2 (5 bases each). V shed 0 bases and J shed 10 bases, with 16 bases lying between them. Germline V gives CDR1 ENHRY, CDR2 SYGVKD. The CDR3 contains 15 residues. DNA of the CDR3: TGTGCCATCAGTGAGTCGGGACGGGGTTCCTACGAGCAGTTCTTC. Amino acids: CAISESGRGSYEQFF.

With regard to this clonotype: A read error is possible here, since a much larger clone lies one base away. DNA for the CDR3: TGCGCCAGCAGCCAGACTGGGGGACGAAACGTTCAGTACTTC. As protein: CASSQTGGRNVQYF. This chain connects TRBV5-1 to TRBJ2-4; D assignment may be TRBD1 or TRBD2 (5 bases each). Germline V gives CDR1 SGHRS, CDR2 YFSETQ. CDR3 length: 14 amino acids.

As for this clonotype: A much bigger clone sits one base away, suggesting this may be a read error. V is TRBV24-1 and J is TRBJ2-1, with D unclear. Per germline, CDR1 KGHDR and CDR2 SFDVKD. This CDR3 contains 15 residues. The germline V and J ends were trimmed by 9 bases and 1 base, with 15 bases remaining between them. CDR3 sequence (DNA): TGTGCCACCTTGGCGGCTTCGATTTCCTACAATGAGCAGTTCTTC. Amino acids: CATLAASISYNEQFF.

This clonotype was seen ten or more times. The rearrangement links TRBV6-5 to TRBJ2-1; TRBD2 might be the D (7 bases). The CDR3 extends over 16 amino acids. Trimming left V 5 bases short and J 7 bases short, with 21 bases between. Germline values: CDR1 MNHEY, CDR2 SVGAGI. The CDR3 reads CASSHVDRNGGNEQFF. The CDR3, as DNA: TGTGCCAGCAGTCACGTCGACAGGAACGGGGGGAATGAGCAGTTCTTC.

Details on this clonotype: Possible read error: a much larger clone is one base away. The chain is built from TRBV5-1 and TRBJ2-3, with a weak D call TRBD1 (6 bases). The CDR3 extends over 14 amino acids. Germline CDR1 and CDR2: SGHRS and YFSETQ. The chain's CDR3 is CAGSPGAPTDTQYF. Here the CDR3 DNA reads TGCGCCGGCAGCCCAGGGGCCCCCACAGATACGCAGTATTTT.